The source of this T cell receptor beta chain is a study of memory CD4+ T cells and cytomegalovirus serostatus. Study details: Donors were healthy Belgian adults, fewer than ten CMV seropositive and fewer than 30 seronegative. Study-wide findings and caveats: Suggested: most of the CMV-linked TCR signature lies in CD4+ memory cells. CMV serostatus prediction reached median AUC roughly 0.95, or 0.91 with US-trained model. Of 150 to 200 reported CMV TCRbeta sequences, 67 were found in memory CD4+ repertoires.

The sort gate was single viable CD3+CD4+CD8-CD45RO+ cells for memory CD4+ T cells. In regard to this clone: Its antigen is undetermined.

The J segment lost 3 bases and the V segment lost 2 bases, leaving 24 bases of the junction unmatched. The CDR3 spans 22 residues. Germline CDR1 GTSNPN, CDR2 SVGIG (reference sequence). Clones were read by immunoSEQ multiplex PCR, and TCRdb kept only the in-frame ones, dropping some. This repertoire shows some 66,000 clones, about three quarters found once; its top ten account for roughly 4.4%. The specimen was memory CD4+ T cells from blood. The receptor comes from an adult in good health and CMV-seropositive. The chain recombines TRBV30 with TRBJ2-3, with 12 bases fitting TRBD2. The CDR3 nucleotides are TGTGCCTGGAGTCCTTACCGGACAGGGGCGCGCTGGGGGACTAGCGGGACAGATACGCAGTATTTT. Its translation: CAWSPYRTGARWGTSGTDTQYF. The complete variable domain, with remaining parts taken from reference TRBV30 and TRBJ2-3, reads SQTIHQWPATLVQPVGSPLSLECTVEGTSNPNLYWYRQAAGRGLQLLFYSVGIGQISSEVPQNLSASRPQDRQFILSSKKLLLSDSGFYLCAWSPYRTGARWGTSGTDTQYFGPGTRLTVL.